This T cell receptor beta chain was observed in a study of radiotherapy plus CTLA-4 blockade in lung cancer. As for the study in general: Overall, 15% to 20% of patients showed an objective response, while 31% attained disease control.

Worth noting for this clone: What it recognizes is unknown.

Generated by immunoSEQ multiplex PCR, the TCRdb table keeps only in-frame clones and is missing some. This sample has roughly 55,000 clones, with about 70% found just once. Study-level findings and limits: Early blood T cell clone dynamics, with interferon-beta, were reported to best predict response. After radiotherapy and ipilimumab, tumor-derived clones expanded in peripheral blood.

Trimming shortened V by 6 bases and J by 0 bases, and 12 bases separated the two germline ends. Germline CDR1 is SGHTA and CDR2 is FQGNSA. The CDR3 has 14 amino acids. This receptor was taken from a human donor with non-small cell lung cancer whose response to radiotherapy plus ipilimumab could not be evaluated. This chain uses TRBV7-2 with TRBJ2-7, with D possibly matching TRBD1 (5 bases). This material consisted of peripheral blood, taken from a patient treated with radiotherapy plus ipilimumab. The CDR3 bases are TGTGCCAGCAGTTCCCTGACAGACTCCTACGAGCAGTACTTC. It codes for CASSSLTDSYEQYF. The full variable domain, completed using reference TRBV7-2 and TRBJ2-7, is GAGVSQSPSNKVTEKGKDVELRCDPISGHTALYWYRQSLGQGLEFLIYFQGNSAPDKSGLPSDRFSAERTGGSVSTLTIQRTQQEDSAVYLCASSSLTDSYEQYFGPGTRLTVT.